One and the same sample provided the 24 T cell receptor beta chains below, sequenced in a study of blood T cell repertoires in COVID-19. Sequencing used immunoSEQ multiplex PCR; TCRdb keeps in-frame clones, though not all of them. The table includes about 190,000 clones, over 80% detected once. Source material: peripheral blood. The receptor source for this set is a woman aged 55-70 years with COVID-19, enrolled during active disease.

V gene TRBV6-6 combines with J gene TRBJ1-4, with D hard to call. With 5 bases removed from V and 6 bases from J, the gap between germline ends came to 10 bases. CDR3 length: 13 residues. The germline V gene has CDR1 MNHNY and CDR2 SVGAGI (reference sequence). CDR3 residues: CASSGRGYEKLFF. In DNA form, the CDR3 reads TGTGCCAGCAGTGGCCGGGGATATGAAAAACTGTTTTTT.

The genes are TRBV6-6 and TRBJ2-7; D is unresolved. The ends were cut back, 6 bases at V and 1 base at J, with 19 bases in the middle. This CDR3 has 16 residues. Germline V lookup: CDR1 MNHNY, CDR2 SVGAGI (reference sequence). The CDR3 reads CASSPVDITSSYEQYF. As DNA, the CDR3 is TGTGCCAGCAGCCCCGTTGACATCACCTCGTCCTACGAGCAGTACTTC.

This chain links TRBV28 with TRBJ2-7; perhaps TRBD1 as D (5 bases). The CDR3 has 14 amino acids. The V and J ends lost 1 base and 0 bases respectively, with 7 bases between them. CDR1 MDHEN and CDR2 SYDVKM come from the germline V gene. Here the CDR3 DNA reads TGTGCCAGCAGTTTATCTGGGGCCTCCTACGAGCAGTACTTC. This translates into CASSLSGASYEQYF.

This sequence joins TRBV6-5 and TRBJ1-1, with 7 bases that match TRBD1. From germline, CDR1 is MNHEY and CDR2 SVGAGI. Trimming at V came to 7 bases and at J to 4 bases, leaving 12 bases not matched to a gene. The CDR3 contains 15 residues. CDR3 residues: CASTENRQGGTEAFF. The DNA for the CDR3 is TGTGCCAGCACCGAAAACCGACAGGGCGGCACTGAAGCTTTCTTT.

The rearrangement links TRBV10-3 to TRBJ1-2; D not resolved. The germline CDR1 and CDR2 sequences are ENHRY and SYGVKD. The CDR3 contains 14 residues. Trimming removed 2 bases at V and 5 bases at J, with 12 bases between. The CDR3 sequence: CAISEAGLEYGYTF. DNA for the CDR3: TGTGCCATCAGTGAGGCAGGTTTGGAATATGGCTACACCTTC.

The chain combines TRBV7-9 with TRBJ2-3; 10 bases agree with TRBD2. CDR3 size: 19 residues. The germline V gene encodes CDR1 SEHNR and CDR2 FQNEAQ (reference sequence). Trimming at V came to 2 bases and at J to 0 bases, leaving 11 bases not matched to a gene. The CDR3 DNA reads TGTGCCAGCAGCTTATTCGGCCTAGCGGGGGAAGCTAGCACAGATACGCAGTATTTT. Its protein product is CASSLFGLAGEASTDTQYF.

This clone was recorded many times. Other DNA sequences of this sample code for an identical CDR3. The chain joins TRBV5-8 to TRBJ1-6; 8 bases align to TRBD1. CDR3 length: 15 amino acids. From germline, CDR1 is SGHTS and CDR2 YDEGEE. With 0 bases clipped from V and 9 bases from J, the junction kept 5 bases outside the gene matches. CDR3 bases: TGTGCCAGCAGCTTGGGAGGACAGGGAAGTTCACCCCTCCACTTT. Translated: CASSLGGQGSSPLHF.

The chain links TRBV19 to TRBJ2-5; 10 bases match TRBD2. J lost 5 bases, V lost 5 bases, and 5 bases had no gene match. Germline CDR1 and CDR2: LNHDA and SQIVND (reference sequence). The CDR3 extends over 14 amino acids. In DNA, the CDR3 is TGTGCCAGTAGTGGGTCTAGCGGGGGTGAGACCCAGTACTTC. Translated, it gives CASSGSSGGETQYF.

The chain couples TRBV4-3 to TRBJ2-7; tentatively, D is TRBD2 (5 bases). Per germline, CDR1 LGHNA and CDR2 YSLEER. Trimming pared 3 bases from V and 3 bases from J, leaving 15 bases between. This CDR3 has 15 residues. Written as DNA, the CDR3 is TGCGCCAGCAGCCAGGGGAGAGGTCTGGACTACGAGCAGTACTTC. Residues: CASSQGRGLDYEQYF.

The chain is built from TRBV5-1 and TRBJ2-4, with D maybe TRBD2 (5 bases). In germline, CDR1 is SGHRS, CDR2 YFSETQ. The CDR3 sequence is 14 residues long. Deletions cut 3 bases from V and 5 bases from J, with 12 bases between. CDR3 amino acids: CASSSALGENIQYF. CDR3 nucleotides: TGCGCCAGCAGCTCGGCCCTCGGGGAAAACATTCAGTACTTC.

The CDR3 DNA sequence: TGTGCCAGCAGCGTGGGGACAGGGGCAGCCGGGGAGCTGTTTTTT. As protein: CASSVGTGAAGELFF. This chain joins TRBV9 and TRBJ2-2; TRBD1 aligns across 10 bases. Trimming took 2 bases from V and 6 from J; bases not matched to a gene: 4. Germline V lookup: CDR1 SGDLS, CDR2 YYNGEE. This CDR3 is 15 amino acids long. The whole variable domain, remainder taken from reference TRBV9 and TRBJ2-2, is DSGVTQTPKHLITATGQRVTLRCSPRSGDLSVYWYQQSLDQGLQFLIQYYNGEERAKGNILERFSAQQFPDLHSELNLSSLELGDSALYFCASSVGTGAAGELFFGEGSRLTVL.

The chain employs TRBV5-1 and TRBJ2-7; a possible D gene is TRBD2 (5 bases). Trimming took off 0 bases at V and 4 bases at J, with 14 bases between the two ends. The CDR3 has 15 amino acids. Germline V CDR1 and CDR2: SGHRS, YFSETQ. The CDR3 DNA reads as TGCGCCAGCAGCTTGGTGGCAGGCGGAGGATACGAGCAGTACTTC. This codes for CASSLVAGGGYEQYF.

The chain is built from TRBV5-6 and TRBJ1-1; possible D gene TRBD1, 5 bases. Per the germline V gene, CDR1 is SGHDT and CDR2 is YYEEEE. CDR3 length: 14 amino acids. V lost 2 bases and J lost 0, with 8 bases in between. CDR3 in amino acids: CASSLQVLNTEAFF. CDR3 DNA sequence: TGTGCCAGCAGCTTACAGGTCCTGAACACTGAAGCTTTCTTT. Looking up the rest from reference TRBV5-6 and TRBJ1-1 gives the full variable domain: DAGVTQSPTHLIKTRGQQVTLRCSPKSGHDTVSWYQQALGQGPQFIFQYYEEEERQRGNFPDRFSGHQFPNYSSELNVNALLLGDSALYLCASSLQVLNTEAFFGQGTRLTVV.

This clone was seen a handful of times. The V and J genes are TRBV15 and TRBJ1-5; 7 bases match TRBD1. CDR1 and CDR2 from the germline V gene are LNHNV and YYDKDF (reference sequence). The CDR3 runs 17 residues. The V gene end was trimmed by 0 bases and the J gene end by 4 bases; junction bases not matched to a gene: 9. Written as DNA, the CDR3 is TGTGCCACCAGCAGAGACGGCCGACAGGGTGGGAATCAGCCCCAGCATTTT. Amino acid sequence: CATSRDGRQGGNQPQHF. The variable domain in full, with the rest retrieved from reference TRBV15 and TRBJ1-5, is DAMVIQNPRYQVTQFGKPVTLSCSQTLNHNVMYWYQQKSSQAPKLLFHYYDKDFNNEADTPDNFQSRRPNTSFCFLDIRSPGLGDTAMYLCATSRDGRQGGNQPQHFGDGTRLSIL.

The V call is TRBV18, the J call TRBJ2-2; 7 bases are shared with TRBD1. The V gene's germline CDR1 is KGHSH and CDR2 LQKENI. Germline trimming cut 2 bases from V and 0 bases from J; bases unmatched to any gene: 0. The CDR3 has 15 residues. CDR3 nucleotides: TGTGCCAGCTCACCAACAGGGGCGAACACCGGGGAGCTGTTTTTT. Amino acid sequence: CASSPTGANTGELFF.

The DNA of the CDR3 is TGTGCCAGCTCACCAGTCGGGCCCCAGCGGGGAACCGGGGAGCTGTTTTTT. Amino acids: CASSPVGPQRGTGELFF. The V call is TRBV18, the J call TRBJ2-2; TRBD2 matches 7 bases. CDR3 length: 17 residues. The germline gives CDR1 KGHSH, CDR2 LQKENI. The trim removed 2 bases at V and 5 bases at J, leaving 11 bases unmatched. The full variable domain, completed using reference TRBV18 and TRBJ2-2, is NAGVMQNPRHLVRRRGQEARLRCSPMKGHSHVYWYRQLPEEGLKFMVYLQKENIIDESGMPKERFSAEFPKEGPSILRIQQVVRGDSAAYFCASSPVGPQRGTGELFFGEGSRLTVL.

The gene calls are TRBV5-1 and TRBJ2-1; D is ambiguous. The V gene lost 1 base and the J gene lost 0 bases, with 5 bases spanning the gap. The CDR3 consists of 14 residues. Germline CDR1 reads SGHRS; CDR2 reads YFSETQ. CDR3 region: CASSLRSSYNEQFF. The CDR3 DNA follows: TGCGCCAGCAGCTTGAGGAGCTCCTACAATGAGCAGTTCTTC. Filled out from reference TRBV5-1 and TRBJ2-1, the complete variable domain reads KAGVTQTPRYLIKTRGQQVTLSCSPISGHRSVSWYQQTPGQGLQFLFEYFSETQRNKGNFPGRFSGRQFSNSRSEMNVSTLELGDSALYLCASSLRSSYNEQFFGPGTRLTVL.

This clone was observed a handful of times. The chain links TRBV5-4 to TRBJ1-6; D is unclear. The V end lost 0 bases, the J end lost 6 bases, and 10 bases lay between the germline ends. Germline CDR1 reads SGHNT; CDR2 reads YYREEE (reference sequence). This CDR3 comprises 15 residues. CDR3 sequence reads: CASSLGALVNSPLHF. The CDR3 nucleotides are TGTGCCAGCAGCTTGGGTGCCCTAGTTAATTCACCCCTCCACTTT. Variable domain in full (rest from reference TRBV5-4 and TRBJ1-6): ETGVTQSPTHLIKTRGQQVTLRCSSQSGHNTVSWYQQALGQGPQFIFQYYREEENGRGNFPPRFSGLQFPNYSSELNVNALELDDSALYLCASSLGALVNSPLHFGNGTRLTVT.

The chain recombines TRBV11-2 with TRBJ2-3; D is perhaps TRBD2 (6 bases). CDR1 and CDR2 from the germline V gene are SGHAT and FQNNGV. The CDR3 loop spans 14 amino acids. V lost 4 bases and J lost 2, with 10 bases in between. The CDR3 nucleotides read TGTGCCAGCAGCTCTTGGGACTTCACAGATACGCAGTATTTT. It is translated as CASSSWDFTDTQYF. The entire variable domain, with the rest obtained from reference TRBV11-2 and TRBJ2-3, is as follows: EAGVAQSPRYKIIEKRQSVAFWCNPISGHATLYWYQQILGQGPKLLIQFQNNGVVDDSQLPKDRFSAERLKGVDSTLKIQPAKLEDSAVYLCASSSWDFTDTQYFGPGTRLTVL.

A few counts support this clone. The chain couples TRBV28 to TRBJ2-7; tentatively, D is TRBD1 (5 bases). Trimming cost V 4 bases and J 3 bases, with 16 bases left between them. CDR3 length: 15 residues. Looked up from germline, CDR1 is MDHEN and CDR2 is SYDVKM. In DNA, the CDR3 is TGTGCCAGCAGTTCTCCCCGACAGCGCTACTACGAGCAGTACGTC. This translates into CASSSPRQRYYEQYV.

This clone was recorded once. This rearrangement joins TRBV14 to TRBJ1-4, with D perhaps TRBD1 (6 bases). Trimming cost V 4 bases and J 8 bases, with 32 bases left between them. CDR1 and CDR2 (germline): SGHDN, FVKESK. The CDR3 runs to 20 residues. The CDR3 DNA sequence: TGTGCCAGCAGCCCCCGGATTCGAGGGGGGGCGCAGACCTTAGGCGAAAAACTGTTTTTT. It specifies CASSPRIRGGAQTLGEKLFF.

V usage is TRBV7-8 and J usage is TRBJ1-3, with D perhaps matching TRBD1 (6 bases). Trimming shortened V by 5 bases and J by 11 bases, and 13 bases separated the two germline ends. Germline V lookup: CDR1 SGHVS, CDR2 FQNEAQ. There are 12 residues in the CDR3. The CDR3 loop reads CASSLLQGPIYF. CDR3 DNA sequence: TGTGCCAGCAGCCTTTTACAGGGTCCCATATATTTT. Combining the CDR3 with reference TRBV7-8 and TRBJ1-3 gives the whole variable domain GAGVSQSPRYKVAKRGQDVALRCDPISGHVSLFWYQQALGQGPEFLTYFQNEAQLDKSGLPSDRFFAERPEGSVSTLKIQRTQQEDSAVYLCASSLLQGPIYFGEGSWLTVV.

The sample holds a few counts of this clone. The J gene is TRBJ1-2, the V gene TRBV9, with 9 bases aligning to TRBD1. The length of the CDR3 is 16 residues. Looked up from germline, CDR1 is SGDLS and CDR2 is YYNGEE. The V and J ends lost 1 base and 7 bases, in that order; junction bases with no gene match: 11. DNA of the CDR3: TGTGCCAGCAGCGTATTCGACCAGACAGGGGGTTTTGGCTACACCTTC. It encodes CASSVFDQTGGFGYTF.

The chain couples TRBV19 to TRBJ2-6, with a tentative D call TRBD1 (5 bases). Trimming cost V 4 bases and J 2 bases, with 18 bases left between them. This CDR3 contains 18 residues. Germline V gene lookup returns CDR1 LNHDA and CDR2 SQIVND (reference sequence). The CDR3 nucleotides are TGTGCCAGTAGTACCCTTGTAGCAAGGGGTCCTGGGGCCAACGTCCTGACTTTC. Translating it yields CASSTLVARGPGANVLTF. The full variable domain, rest sourced from reference TRBV19 and TRBJ2-6, is DGGITQSPKYLFRKEGQNVTLSCEQNLNHDAMYWYRQDPGQGLRLIYYSQIVNDFQKGDIAEGYSVSREKKESFPLTVTSAQKNPTAFYLCASSTLVARGPGANVLTFGAGSRLTVL.